Listed below are T cell receptor beta chains from one sample, sequenced in a study of blood T cells in healthy people across ages. MiXCR, run by TCRdb on the 5' RACE reads, gives a single entry per CDR3 protein. Here the sample spans 1.5 million to 2 million distinct CDR3 sequences, around half being singletons. Sequences were obtained from blood. The origin of the receptors is a middle-aged woman in good health. The conserved cysteine and the conserved F or W are not part of the CDR3 here. The size of a clone is reported for some rows only, either as once, few or many, or as a class for expanded clones.

cdr3_aa clone_size v_call
ASSPRGSGGADGTQY NA TRBV13
ASSGDEVGNSPLH NA TRBV12-3/TRBV12-4
ASSHGGLAGWNEQF few TRBV4-1
AGSPEPGAGGYT NA TRBV7-2
ASSTRDRGSNEQY NA TRBV7-2
ASSNPWGSSGANVLT few TRBV6-5
SVEGVRVETQY NA TRBV29-1
ASSDHGRPNTEAF few TRBV3-1
ASSLGGLDEQF NA TRBV7-9
ASSLGWTGAYEQY few TRBV7-8
ASSLIGDRNYGYT NA TRBV9
ASSQDHQGAWNEQF NA TRBV4-1
ASSLGGADYEQY few TRBV7-2
ASSLMRGENTGELF NA TRBV7-2
ASSKMNYGYT NA TRBV6-5
ASSLVGRADYGYT NA TRBV6-5
ASSYSPRLAGGLRDEQF NA TRBV6-2/TRBV6-3
ATSDVAGRADTQY NA TRBV24-1
SATTSGGPNTGELF once TRBV20-1
ASSSGNYPGLEQETQY NA TRBV5-1
ATGGGGELIISYNEQF NA TRBV10-3
SASLSVSDTQY NA TRBV20-1
ASSFGSLTYEQY few TRBV12-3/TRBV12-4
ASSVRLAGRQETQY NA TRBV5-4
VSSEELQY NA TRBV6-6
SVVEQETQY NA TRBV29-1
ASSEPRDSYGYT few TRBV6-1
ASSSGSGYNEQF many TRBV5-1
ASSSIAGANYGYT NA TRBV5-1
SARVLRLADDISTDTQY NA TRBV20-1
SAPKGGEKETQY NA TRBV20-1
SVDSRGPSTDTQY few TRBV29-1
ASSYAPGAQY NA TRBV11-1